This T cell receptor (beta chain) was captured by sequencing in a study of blood T cell repertoires in COVID-19. Study-wide background: PBMCs, B-cell-depleted T cells, or T cells provided the cDNA or gDNA that made up the material.

This clone was seen just once. The CDR3 is 15 residues long. The germline gives CDR1 SGHRS, CDR2 YFSETQ. The trim removed 0 bases at V and 9 bases at J, leaving 3 bases unmatched. How the authors handled the data: Counts of nucleated cells, estimated from reference gene primer amplification, were obtained. TCRdb keeps only in-frame clones here, not all; method: immunoSEQ multiplex PCR. V and J calls plus clone size are reproduced from that table; the DNA served to infer D and trimming. Here the sample spans around 94,000 clones, about 86% being singletons. The V gene is TRBV5-1, the J gene TRBJ1-6; 10 bases agree with TRBD1. This sequence was found in an older man with acute or convalescent COVID-19. The sample taken for sequencing was peripheral blood. The CDR3 is CASSLEGTGVSPLHF. CDR3 in DNA: TGCGCCAGCAGCTTGGAAGGGACAGGGGTTTCACCCCTCCACTTT.